The entry that follows covers one TCR beta chain sequence. Its antigen is as yet unknown. This record belongs to a study of vaccination effects on CD4 cells after COVID-19. Culture lasted under 13 days before CD4+ T cell isolation. The cohort was immunized with two doses of either the BNT162b2 or mRNA-1273 vaccine. In the cultures, half the medium was exchanged for IL-2 medium on days 3 and 7. Sequencing used immunoSEQ multiplex PCR; TCRdb keeps in-frame clones, though not all of them. The sample records 72,000 or so clones, roughly 74% being singletons. Germline V CDR1 and CDR2: SGHDT, YYEEEE. Trimming at V came to 2 bases and at J to 5 bases, leaving 5 bases not matched to a gene. The CDR3 runs to 14 residues.

Sequenced material: CD4+ T cells from PBMCs cultured without peptide, taken after COVID-19 vaccination. The genes are TRBV5-6 and TRBJ1-1; 8 positions match TRBD1. The clonotype comes from a human donor who received a COVID-19 vaccine. The CDR3 coding sequence is TGTGCCAGCAGCTTCCGGACAGGGAGGACTGAAGCTTTCTTT. It encodes CASSFRTGRTEAFF.